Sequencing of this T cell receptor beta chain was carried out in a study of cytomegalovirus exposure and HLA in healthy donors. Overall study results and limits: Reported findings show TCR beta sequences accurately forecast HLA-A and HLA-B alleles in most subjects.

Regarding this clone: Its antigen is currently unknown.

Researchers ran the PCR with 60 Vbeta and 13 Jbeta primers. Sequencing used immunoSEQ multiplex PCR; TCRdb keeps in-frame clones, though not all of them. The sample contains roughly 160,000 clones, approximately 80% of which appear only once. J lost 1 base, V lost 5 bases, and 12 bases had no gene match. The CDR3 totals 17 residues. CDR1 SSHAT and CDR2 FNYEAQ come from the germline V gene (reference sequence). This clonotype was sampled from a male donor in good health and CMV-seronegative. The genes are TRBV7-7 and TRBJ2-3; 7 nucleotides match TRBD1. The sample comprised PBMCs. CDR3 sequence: CASSDRTGTVGTDTQYF. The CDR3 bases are TGTGCCAGCAGCGACCGAACCGGGACAGTGGGCACAGATACGCAGTATTTT.